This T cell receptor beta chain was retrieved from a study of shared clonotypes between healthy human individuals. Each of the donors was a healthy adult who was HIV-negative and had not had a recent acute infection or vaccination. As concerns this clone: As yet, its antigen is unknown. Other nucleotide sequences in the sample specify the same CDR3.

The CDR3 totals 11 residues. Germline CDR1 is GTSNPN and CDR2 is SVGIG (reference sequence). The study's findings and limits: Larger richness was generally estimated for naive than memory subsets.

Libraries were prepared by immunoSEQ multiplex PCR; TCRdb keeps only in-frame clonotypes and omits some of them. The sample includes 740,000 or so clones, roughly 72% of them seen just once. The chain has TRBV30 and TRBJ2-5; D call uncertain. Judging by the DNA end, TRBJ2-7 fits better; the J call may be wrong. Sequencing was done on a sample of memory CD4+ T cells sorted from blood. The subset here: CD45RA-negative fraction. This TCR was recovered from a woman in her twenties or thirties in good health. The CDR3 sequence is CAWSISYEQYF. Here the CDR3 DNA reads TGTGCCTGGAGTATCTCCTACGAGCAGTACTTC.